Below are 27 T cell receptor beta chains sequenced from a single sample in a study of brain T cells in children with intractable seizures (dated by TCRdb to the early 2020s). The label giving this sample's time point can be read as: blood from clinic visit 5 months post-surgery; TSC patient then seizure free. The method behind the library was the immunoSEQ multiplex PCR assay. Not all clones reach the TCRdb copy of this immuneACCESS table, which keeps in-frame sequences only. Checked studies attribute under half of the gap to unresolved V genes and leave the rest unexplained. The sample data list hundreds of thousands of clones, and 93% of these were observed just once. The leading ten clones occupy about 5.8% of the sample. The sequencing used peripheral blood, collected less than 6 months after surgery. The receptor source for this set is a boy under two years old with tuberous sclerosis and intractable seizures.

V gene TRBV7-9 combines with J gene TRBJ2-3; TRBD2 might be the D (6 bases). The CDR3 runs 15 residues. V was shortened by 2 bases and J by 4 bases, with 13 bases between the two germline ends. Germline loops: CDR1 SEHNR, CDR2 FQNEAQ (reference sequence). The CDR3 bases are TGTGCCAGCAGCTTATTTGGTGGCGGGGCAGATACGCAGTATTTT. This sequence encodes CASSLFGGGADTQYF.

This rearrangement joins TRBV9 to TRBJ1-1; 7 nucleotides match TRBD1. The germline V gene has CDR1 SGDLS and CDR2 YYNGEE. Trimming at V came to 3 bases and at J to 3 bases, leaving 2 bases not matched to a gene. CDR3 length: 13 residues. CDR3: CASSATGHTEAFF. The CDR3 region has the DNA TGTGCCAGCAGCGCGACAGGGCACACTGAAGCTTTCTTT.

Only one count was recorded for this clone. This sequence joins TRBV7-9 and TRBJ2-2; 11 bases are a match to TRBD2. Trimming at V came to 5 bases and at J to 4 bases, leaving 3 bases not matched to a gene. This CDR3 has 15 amino acids. Looked up from germline, CDR1 is SEHNR and CDR2 is FQNEAQ (reference sequence). For the CDR3, the DNA is TGTGCCAGCAGCACAACTAGCGGGGGCACCGGGGAGCTGTTTTTT. It specifies CASSTTSGGTGELFF. The entire variable domain, with the rest obtained from reference TRBV7-9 and TRBJ2-2, is as follows: DTGVSQNPRHKITKRGQNVTFRCDPISEHNRLYWYRQTLGQGPEFLTYFQNEAQLEKSRLLSDRFSAERPKGSFSTLEIQRTEQGDSAMYLCASSTTSGGTGELFFGEGSRLTVL.

V and J are TRBV5-8 and TRBJ1-2; D is ambiguous. Germline CDR1 reads SGHTS; CDR2 reads YDEGEE. The CDR3 is 12 residues long. V was pared by 4 bases and J by 4 bases, with 8 bases between. CDR3 protein: CASSTNSYGYTF. The CDR3 nucleotides read TGTGCCAGCAGCACGAATAGCTATGGCTACACCTTC.

V gene TRBV5-6 combines with J gene TRBJ1-1; D is unresolved. The V end lost 1 base, the J end lost 0 bases, and 13 bases lay between the germline ends. Per the germline V gene, CDR1 is SGHDT and CDR2 is YYEEEE. CDR3 length: 16 amino acids. CDR3 amino acids: CASSLWPERLNTEAFF. The CDR3 coding sequence is TGTGCCAGCAGCTTGTGGCCAGAAAGGCTGAACACTGAAGCTTTCTTT.

The rearrangement joins TRBV12-3 or TRBV12-4 to TRBJ1-1; D unresolved. This CDR3 spans 12 amino acids. Deletions cut 7 bases from V and 6 bases from J, with 12 bases between. CDR3 loop: CASKPGKAEAFF. The DNA for the CDR3 is TGTGCCAGCAAGCCCGGGAAGGCTGAAGCTTTCTTT.

This chain uses TRBV18 with TRBJ1-3; maybe TRBD1 (6 bases). CDR1 is KGHSH and CDR2 is LQKENI in the germline V gene. The CDR3 is 15 residues long. The V end was cut by 3 bases, the J end by 0 bases, with 9 bases between. The CDR3 coding sequence is TGTGCCAGCTCACCCCAGGGGTTCTCTGGAAACACCATATATTTT. It yields the protein CASSPQGFSGNTIYF.

This sequence joins TRBV5-1 and TRBJ2-1, with D perhaps given as TRBD1 or TRBD2 (5 bases each). Germline V gene sequence: CDR1 SGHRS, CDR2 YFSETQ. The V and J ends lost 3 bases and 0 bases respectively, with 28 bases between them. CDR3 length: 21 amino acids. The DNA of the CDR3 is TGCGCCAGCAGCTCGATAGGCTTGGGACCTTCCCAAAAGGCCTCCTACAATGAGCAGTTCTTC. It yields the protein CASSSIGLGPSQKASYNEQFF.

The chain carries TRBV28 and TRBJ2-2; 7 nucleotides align to TRBD2. Trimming took 7 bases from V and 5 from J; bases not matched to a gene: 10. This CDR3 comprises 15 residues. Germline values: CDR1 MDHEN, CDR2 SYDVKM. CDR3 amino acids: CASTGWRERTGELFF. The CDR3 DNA reads as TGTGCCAGCACGGGGTGGCGGGAGAGAACCGGGGAGCTGTTTTTT.

This chain links TRBV29-1 with TRBJ2-1; 15 nucleotides line up with TRBD2. CDR3 length: 14 residues. Germline loops: CDR1 SQVTM, CDR2 ANQGSEA. V lost 3 bases and J lost 10; bases outside the gene matches: 4. In nucleotides, the CDR3 is TGCAGCGTTGAGGGCGGGACTAGCGGGGGGGAGCAGTTCTTC. Translation: CSVEGGTSGGEQFF.

The chain combines TRBV30 with TRBJ2-5; 7 bases map to TRBD2. Germline V lookup: CDR1 GTSNPN, CDR2 SVGIG (reference sequence). The trim removed 4 bases at V and 6 bases at J, leaving 8 bases unmatched. The CDR3 sequence is 13 residues long. Written as DNA, the CDR3 is TGTGCCTGGACCCTAGCGGATTTTAAGACCCAGTACTTC. Amino acids: CAWTLADFKTQYF.

CDR3 in amino acids: CASNRDNQETQYF. The CDR3 nucleotides read TGTGCCAGTAACCGGGACAACCAAGAGACCCAGTACTTC. The V gene is TRBV10-3, the J gene TRBJ2-5; perhaps TRBD1 as D (6 bases). Deletions cut 10 bases from V and 0 bases from J, with 12 bases between. This CDR3 region has 13 residues. Germline loops: CDR1 ENHRY, CDR2 SYGVKD.

The J gene is TRBJ2-3, the V gene TRBV5-1, with TRBD2 matching 8 bases. V was clipped by 0 bases and J by 6 bases; unmatched bases: 12. In germline, CDR1 is SGHRS, CDR2 YFSETQ. The CDR3 sequence is 17 residues long. The CDR3 region has the DNA TGCGCCAGCAGCTTGGTTCGCGGGGGGCCGGAGCGGGATACGCAGTATTTT. The encoded protein is CASSLVRGGPERDTQYF.

The chain carries TRBV2 and TRBJ2-1; the match to TRBD2 covers 14 bases. The V gene's germline CDR1 is SNHLY and CDR2 FYNNEI. The CDR3 loop spans 19 amino acids. The ends lost 5 bases at V and 0 bases at J; junction bases unmatched: 9. DNA of the CDR3: TGTGCCAGCAGTCTCCGGACTAGCGGGAGGCTGAGCTCCTACAATGAGCAGTTCTTC. This sequence encodes CASSLRTSGRLSSYNEQFF. Variable domain in full (rest from reference TRBV2 and TRBJ2-1): EPEVTQTPSHQVTQMGQEVILRCVPISNHLYFYWYRQILGQKVEFLVSFYNNEISEKSEIFDDQFSVERPDGSNFTLKIRSTKLEDSAMYFCASSLRTSGRLSSYNEQFFGPGTRLTVL.

The CDR3 DNA reads TGTGCCAGCAGCCAGAATCAGCGGGGCCTAAGCACAGATACGCAGTATTTT. Amino acids: CASSQNQRGLSTDTQYF. The genes are TRBV4-2 and TRBJ2-3; 7 positions match TRBD2. Germline values: CDR1 LGHNA, CDR2 YNFKEQ. The CDR3 is 17 amino acids. The V segment lost 3 bases and the J segment 0 bases; nucleotides outside the gene matches: 9.

The rearrangement joins TRBV30 to TRBJ2-1; 14 positions agree with TRBD2. CDR1 is GTSNPN and CDR2 is SVGIG in the germline V gene (reference sequence). The CDR3 consists of 16 residues. V shed 4 bases and J 2 bases; nucleotides not matched to a gene: 4. CDR3 protein: CAWTSGLAGAYNEQFF. Here the CDR3 DNA reads TGTGCCTGGACCTCGGGACTAGCGGGAGCCTACAATGAGCAGTTCTTC.

This rearrangement joins TRBV28 to TRBJ1-4; TRBD1 might be the D (6 bases). This CDR3 is 16 amino acids long. Deletions cut 3 bases from V and 7 bases from J, with 18 bases between. Germline V CDR1 and CDR2: MDHEN, SYDVKM. CDR3 residues: CASSFSISWGAEKLFF. The CDR3 DNA follows: TGTGCCAGCAGTTTTAGCATCTCCTGGGGGGCTGAAAAACTGTTTTTT.

The CDR3 nucleotides are TGTGCCAGCAGCGTAGCAGGTTTACCCGGGGAGCTGTTTTTT. Amino acid sequence: CASSVAGLPGELFF. This chain links TRBV9 with TRBJ2-2; unclear D gene. Trimming removed 0 bases from V and 6 bases from J, with 9 bases in between. The CDR3 consists of 14 residues. CDR1 SGDLS and CDR2 YYNGEE come from the germline V gene.

The CDR3 reads CASSEPIVRTHSNQPQHF. CDR3 in DNA: TGTGCCAGCAGTGAACCGATCGTTAGAACCCATAGCAATCAGCCCCAGCATTTT. The chain recombines TRBV6-1 with TRBJ1-5, with unresolved D. Trimming stripped 2 bases from V and 0 bases from J, with 17 bases between. The CDR3 loop spans 18 amino acids. The germline V gene encodes CDR1 MNHNS and CDR2 SASEGT.

For the CDR3, the DNA is TGCGCCAGCAGCTTGGTGGGTCCTGGCTACACCTTC. Translated, it gives CASSLVGPGYTF. The chain couples TRBV5-1 to TRBJ1-2, with no clear D. The CDR3 runs 12 residues. The ends were cut back, 0 bases at V and 7 bases at J, with 7 bases in the middle. Germline CDR1 reads SGHRS; CDR2 reads YFSETQ. The whole variable domain, remainder taken from reference TRBV5-1 and TRBJ1-2, is KAGVTQTPRYLIKTRGQQVTLSCSPISGHRSVSWYQQTPGQGLQFLFEYFSETQRNKGNFPGRFSGRQFSNSRSEMNVSTLELGDSALYLCASSLVGPGYTFGSGTRLTVV.

The J gene is TRBJ2-2, the V gene TRBV3-1 (or the pseudogene TRBV3-2), with D possibly matching TRBD2 (5 bases). Trimming stripped 1 base from V and 3 bases from J, with 12 bases between. The CDR3 spans 16 residues. CDR1 is LGHDT, CDR2 YNNKEL, per germline (reference sequence). The CDR3 nucleotides are TGTGCCAGCAGCCAAGTTGCCGGGGTCGACACCGGGGAGCTGTTTTTT. Translated: CASSQVAGVDTGELFF.

This chain uses TRBV30 with TRBJ1-1, with 10 bases matching TRBD1. V was clipped by 2 bases and J by 4 bases; unmatched bases: 4. Germline V gene lookup returns CDR1 GTSNPN and CDR2 SVGIG (reference sequence). CDR3 length equals 14 residues. The CDR3 nucleotides are TGTGCCTGGAGTATCGGGACAGGGGCCACTGAAGCTTTCTTT. Translating gives CAWSIGTGATEAFF.

This clone was detected once. V is TRBV7-8 and J is TRBJ2-5; TRBD1 aligns across 7 bases. Looked up from germline, CDR1 is SGHVS and CDR2 is FQNEAQ. V shed 4 bases, J shed 4 bases, and the junction held 6 bases outside the gene matches. CDR3 length: 14 residues. This chain's CDR3 is CASSSEDRRETQYF. CDR3 bases: TGTGCCAGCAGCTCCGAGGACAGGAGAGAGACCCAGTACTTC.

V and J are TRBV4-2 and TRBJ2-5, with 11 nucleotides matching TRBD2. Losses at the gene ends were 0 bases for V and 5 bases for J; bases not matched to a gene: 8. The CDR3 is 17 residues long. CDR1 and CDR2 from the germline V gene are LGHNA and YNFKEQ. CDR3 amino acids: CASSQDPISGGAETQYF. The CDR3 DNA reads TGTGCCAGCAGCCAAGATCCTATTAGCGGGGGGGCGGAGACCCAGTACTTC.

The chain combines TRBV29-1 with TRBJ1-1, with D unclear. Trimming stripped 2 bases from V and 4 bases from J, with 11 bases between. Germline V lookup: CDR1 SQVTM, CDR2 ANQGSEA. The CDR3 runs to 13 residues. The DNA of the CDR3 is TGCAGCGTTGAAAAGAGGTTGGCCACTGAAGCTTTCTTT. As protein: CSVEKRLATEAFF.

V usage is TRBV12-3 or TRBV12-4 and J usage is TRBJ2-1; D is ambiguous. This CDR3 spans 11 amino acids. Trimming took 3 bases from V and 7 from J, leaving 4 bases between them. In DNA form, the CDR3 reads TGTGCCAGCAGTTTTGCGAATGAGCAGTTCTTC. Encoded protein: CASSFANEQFF.

A few counts support this clone. The chain has TRBV27 and TRBJ1-5; D is ambiguous. This CDR3 has 15 residues. The V end was cut by 0 bases, the J end by 5 bases, with 11 bases between. Per germline, CDR1 MNHEY and CDR2 SMNVEV (reference sequence). The CDR3 nucleotides are TGTGCCAGCAGTTTATCGTTTAAGGCGCATCAGCCCCAGCATTTT. This gives the protein CASSLSFKAHQPQHF.